Sequencing of this T cell receptor beta chain was carried out in a study of T cells in Graves' hyperthyroidism and ophthalmopathy. What was amplified from RNA transcripts were TCR beta CDR3 regions. Primed by the HTBI set, a first-round RT-PCR was run on the TCR CDR3. TCRdb called the multiplex PCR reads again in MiXCR, with one record for every CDR3 protein. The profile covers 500,000 to 600,000 distinct CDR3 sequences, with 46% appearing a single time and about two fifths taken by the ten largest. This CDR3 region has 15 residues. Per germline, CDR1 SEHNR and CDR2 FQNEAQ (reference sequence). There are a few counts of this clonotype. A much larger clone lies one base from this, so it may be a read error.

The J gene is TRBJ2-7, the V gene TRBV7-9; D may be TRBD2 (5 bases). The specimen was peripheral blood or thyroid tissue (not recorded which). The TCR sequence derives from an adult woman with Graves' disease, either hyperthyroidism or ophthalmopathy (not recorded which). CDR3 in DNA: TGTGCCAGCAGCTTAGGAGGCGGACTCCCCTACAAGCAGTACTTC. Protein sequence: CASSLGGGLPYKQYF.